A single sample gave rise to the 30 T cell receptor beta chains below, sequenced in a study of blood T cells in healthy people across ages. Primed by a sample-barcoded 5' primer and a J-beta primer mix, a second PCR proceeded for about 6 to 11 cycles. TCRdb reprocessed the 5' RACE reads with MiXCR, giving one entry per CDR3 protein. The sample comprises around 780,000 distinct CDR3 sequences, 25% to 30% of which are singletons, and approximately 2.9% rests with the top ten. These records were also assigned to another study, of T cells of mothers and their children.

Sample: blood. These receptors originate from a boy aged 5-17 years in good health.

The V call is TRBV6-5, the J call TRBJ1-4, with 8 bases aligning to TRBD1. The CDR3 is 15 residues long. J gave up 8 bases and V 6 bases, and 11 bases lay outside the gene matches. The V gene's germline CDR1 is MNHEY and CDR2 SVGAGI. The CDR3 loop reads CASRFTGTGSEKLFF. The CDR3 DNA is TGTGCCAGCAGGTTTACCGGGACAGGAAGCGAAAAACTGTTTTTT.

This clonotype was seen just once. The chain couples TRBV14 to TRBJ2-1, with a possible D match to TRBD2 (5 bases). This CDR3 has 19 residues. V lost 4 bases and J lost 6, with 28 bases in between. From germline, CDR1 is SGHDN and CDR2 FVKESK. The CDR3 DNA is TGTGCCAGCAGCCCTAGCTCACTGATAGGACTCCAAACTCGCAATGAGCAGTTCTTC. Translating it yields CASSPSSLIGLQTRNEQFF.

The CDR3 loop reads CASSPSPKADYGYTF. The CDR3, as DNA: TGTGCCAGCAGTCCTAGTCCTAAAGCGGACTATGGCTACACCTTC. The rearrangement joins TRBV9 to TRBJ1-2; no firm D call. The CDR3 loop spans 15 amino acids. Per germline, CDR1 SGDLS and CDR2 YYNGEE. Between the trimmed V and J ends, which lost 5 bases and 3 bases, there was a span of 17 bases.

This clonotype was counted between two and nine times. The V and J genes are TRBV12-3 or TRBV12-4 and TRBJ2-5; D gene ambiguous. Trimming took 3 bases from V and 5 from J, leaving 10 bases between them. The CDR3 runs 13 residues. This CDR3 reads CASSFAAGETQYF. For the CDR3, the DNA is TGTGCCAGCAGTTTTGCGGCTGGGGAGACCCAGTACTTC.

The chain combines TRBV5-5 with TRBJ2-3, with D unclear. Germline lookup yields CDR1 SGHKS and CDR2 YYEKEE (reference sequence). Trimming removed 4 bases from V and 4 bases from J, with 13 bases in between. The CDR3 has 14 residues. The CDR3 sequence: CASSVRSVADTQYF. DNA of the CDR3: TGTGCCAGCAGCGTCAGGAGTGTCGCAGATACGCAGTATTTT.

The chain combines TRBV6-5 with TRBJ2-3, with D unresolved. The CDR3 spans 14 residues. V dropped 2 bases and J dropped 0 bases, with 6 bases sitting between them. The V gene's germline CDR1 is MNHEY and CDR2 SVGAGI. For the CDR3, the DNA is TGTGCCAGCAGTTACGGCCAGAGCACAGATACGCAGTATTTT. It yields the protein CASSYGQSTDTQYF.

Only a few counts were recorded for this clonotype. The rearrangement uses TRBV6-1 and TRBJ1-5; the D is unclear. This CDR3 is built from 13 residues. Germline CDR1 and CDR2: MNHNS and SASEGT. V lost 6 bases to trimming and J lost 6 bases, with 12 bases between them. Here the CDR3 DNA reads TGTGCCAGCAGAGGCAGTGGAGGTCAGCCCCAGCATTTT. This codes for CASRGSGGQPQHF.

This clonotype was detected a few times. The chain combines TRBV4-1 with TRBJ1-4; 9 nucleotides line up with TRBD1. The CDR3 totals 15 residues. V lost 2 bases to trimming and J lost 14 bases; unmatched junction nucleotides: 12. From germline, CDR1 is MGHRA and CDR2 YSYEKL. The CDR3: CASSQPGQGRRGLFF. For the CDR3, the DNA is TGCGCCAGCAGCCAACCGGGACAGGGCAGGAGGGGGCTGTTTTTT.

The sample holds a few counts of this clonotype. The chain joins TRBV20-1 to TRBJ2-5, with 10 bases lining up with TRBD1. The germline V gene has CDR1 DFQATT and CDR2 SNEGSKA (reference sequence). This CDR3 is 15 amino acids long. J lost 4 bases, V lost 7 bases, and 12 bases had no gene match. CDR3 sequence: CSGMPGTGVGETQYF. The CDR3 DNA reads TGCAGTGGGATGCCCGGGACAGGGGTGGGAGAGACCCAGTACTTC.

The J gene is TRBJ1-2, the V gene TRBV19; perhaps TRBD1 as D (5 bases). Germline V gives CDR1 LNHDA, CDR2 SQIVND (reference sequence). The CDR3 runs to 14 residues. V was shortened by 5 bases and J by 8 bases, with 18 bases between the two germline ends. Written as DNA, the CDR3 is TGTGCCAGTAGTCCTGACGGGGCTTCATGGGGCTACACCTTC. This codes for CASSPDGASWGYTF. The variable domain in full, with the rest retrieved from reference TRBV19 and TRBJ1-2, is DGGITQSPKYLFRKEGQNVTLSCEQNLNHDAMYWYRQDPGQGLRLIYYSQIVNDFQKGDIAEGYSVSREKKESFPLTVTSAQKNPTAFYLCASSPDGASWGYTFGSGTRLTVV.

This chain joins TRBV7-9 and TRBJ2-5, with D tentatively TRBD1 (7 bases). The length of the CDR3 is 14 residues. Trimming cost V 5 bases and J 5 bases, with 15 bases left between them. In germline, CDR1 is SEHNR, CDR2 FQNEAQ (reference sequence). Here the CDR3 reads CASSRTRGEETQYF. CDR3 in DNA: TGTGCCAGCAGCAGGACCAGGGGGGAGGAGACCCAGTACTTC.

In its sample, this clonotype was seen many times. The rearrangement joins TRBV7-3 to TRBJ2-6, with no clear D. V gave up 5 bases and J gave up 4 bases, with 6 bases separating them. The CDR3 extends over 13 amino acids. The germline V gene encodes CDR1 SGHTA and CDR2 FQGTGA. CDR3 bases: TGTGCCAGCAGCCTCTTGGGGGCCAACGTCCTGACTTTC. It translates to CASSLLGANVLTF. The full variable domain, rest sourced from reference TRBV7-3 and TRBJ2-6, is GAGVSQTPSNKVTEKGKYVELRCDPISGHTALYWYRQSLGQGPEFLIYFQGTGAADDSGLPNDRFFAVRPEGSVSTLKIQRTERGDSAVYLCASSLLGANVLTFGAGSRLTVL.

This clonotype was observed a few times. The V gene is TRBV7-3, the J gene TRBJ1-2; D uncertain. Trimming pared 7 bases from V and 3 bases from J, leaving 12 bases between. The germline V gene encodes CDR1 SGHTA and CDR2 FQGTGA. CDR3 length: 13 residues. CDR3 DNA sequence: TGTGCCAGCAACTTCGGCGGATACTATGGCTACACCTTC. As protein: CASNFGGYYGYTF.

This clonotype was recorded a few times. CDR3 loop: CASSQEGVQRGPVRGTSGANVLTF. In DNA form, the CDR3 reads TGTGCCAGCAGCCAAGAGGGTGTTCAGCGCGGACCTGTTAGAGGCACCTCTGGGGCCAACGTCCTGACTTTC. The genes are TRBV4-2 and TRBJ2-6; D is unclear. This CDR3 contains 24 residues. Trimming cost V 0 bases and J 0 bases, with 30 bases left between them. Germline V gene data show CDR1 as LGHNA and CDR2 as YNFKEQ.

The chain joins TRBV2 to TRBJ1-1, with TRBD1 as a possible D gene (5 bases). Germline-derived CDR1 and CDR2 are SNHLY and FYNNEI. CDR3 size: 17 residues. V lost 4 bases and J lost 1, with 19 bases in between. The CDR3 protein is CASSATSGRVTNTEAFF. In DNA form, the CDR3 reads TGTGCCAGCAGTGCTACCTCGGGCAGGGTGACGAACACTGAAGCTTTCTTT.

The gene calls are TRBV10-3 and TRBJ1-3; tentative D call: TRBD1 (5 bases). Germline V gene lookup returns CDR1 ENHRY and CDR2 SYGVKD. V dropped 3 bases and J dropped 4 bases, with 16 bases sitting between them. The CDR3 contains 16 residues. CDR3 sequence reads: CAISDPGLGDGNTIYF. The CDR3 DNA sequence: TGTGCCATCAGTGACCCCGGTCTGGGGGACGGAAACACCATATATTTT.

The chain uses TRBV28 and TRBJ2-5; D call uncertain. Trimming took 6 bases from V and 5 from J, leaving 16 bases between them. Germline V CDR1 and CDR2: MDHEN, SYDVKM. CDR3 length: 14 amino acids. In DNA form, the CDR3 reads TGTGCCAGCAGCCCCGACAATATCGTGGAGACCCAGTACTTC. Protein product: CASSPDNIVETQYF.

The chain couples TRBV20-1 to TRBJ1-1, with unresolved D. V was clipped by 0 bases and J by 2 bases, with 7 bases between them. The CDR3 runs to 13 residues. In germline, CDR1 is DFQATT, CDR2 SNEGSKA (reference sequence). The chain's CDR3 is CSARDRSNTEAFF. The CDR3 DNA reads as TGCAGTGCTAGAGATCGCAGTAACACTGAAGCTTTCTTT.

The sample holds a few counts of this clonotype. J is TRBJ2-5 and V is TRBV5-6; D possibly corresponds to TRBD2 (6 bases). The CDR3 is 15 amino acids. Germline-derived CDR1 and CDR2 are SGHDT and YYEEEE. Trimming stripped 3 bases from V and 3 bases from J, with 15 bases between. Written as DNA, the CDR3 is TGTGCCAGCAGCTCGACATCCCGCGGGGAAGAGACCCAGTACTTC. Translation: CASSSTSRGEETQYF.

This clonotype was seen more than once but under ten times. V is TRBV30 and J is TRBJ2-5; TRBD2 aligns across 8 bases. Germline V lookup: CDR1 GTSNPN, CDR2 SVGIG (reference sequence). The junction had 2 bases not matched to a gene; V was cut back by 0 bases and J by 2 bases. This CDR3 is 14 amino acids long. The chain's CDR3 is CAWSVGGGQETQYF. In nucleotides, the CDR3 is TGTGCCTGGAGTGTCGGGGGGGGACAAGAGACCCAGTACTTC.

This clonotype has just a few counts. The CDR3 protein is CASSLGPASGGAKNIQYF. CDR3 DNA: TGTGCCAGCAGTTTGGGGCCCGCTAGCGGGGGGGCCAAAAACATTCAGTACTTC. The chain carries TRBV12-3 or TRBV12-4 and TRBJ2-4, with 11 nucleotides matching TRBD2. The V segment lost 3 bases and the J segment 1 base; nucleotides outside the gene matches: 8. The CDR3 is made up of 18 amino acids.

The CDR3 DNA sequence: TGTGCCAGCAGCCAAGAAGGGAGGGCCTCAACTAATGAAAAACTGTTTTTT. Protein product: CASSQEGRASTNEKLFF. The rearrangement links TRBV3-1 to TRBJ1-4; the D is unclear. The V gene lost 0 bases and the J gene lost 0 bases, with 11 bases spanning the gap. Germline lookup yields CDR1 LGHDT and CDR2 YNNKEL (reference sequence). This CDR3 contains 17 residues.

The CDR3 protein is CSARGGLARTDTQYF. The CDR3 DNA is TGCAGTGCTAGAGGGGGACTAGCGAGGACAGATACGCAGTATTTT. The chain combines TRBV20-1 with TRBJ2-3, with 10 bases that match TRBD2. The germline CDR1 and CDR2 sequences are DFQATT and SNEGSKA (reference sequence). The V gene end was trimmed by 1 base and the J gene end by 3 bases; junction bases not matched to a gene: 4. This CDR3 spans 15 amino acids.

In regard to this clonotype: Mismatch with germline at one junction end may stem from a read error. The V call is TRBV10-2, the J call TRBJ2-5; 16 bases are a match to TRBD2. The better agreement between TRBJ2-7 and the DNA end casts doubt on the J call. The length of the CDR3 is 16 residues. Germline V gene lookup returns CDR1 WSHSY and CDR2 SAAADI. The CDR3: CAGSGTSGGALYEQYF. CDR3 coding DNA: TGCGCCGGCAGCGGGACTAGCGGGGGGGCACTCTACGAGCAGTACTTC.

The CDR3 nucleotides are TGCAGTGCTATGTCCGAGATCACAGATACGCAGTATTTT. Its protein is CSAMSEITDTQYF. The J gene is TRBJ2-3, the V gene TRBV20-1; D is unresolved. Trimming left V 4 bases short and J 2 bases short, with 10 bases between. This CDR3 is built from 13 residues. Germline V gene sequence: CDR1 DFQATT, CDR2 SNEGSKA (reference sequence).

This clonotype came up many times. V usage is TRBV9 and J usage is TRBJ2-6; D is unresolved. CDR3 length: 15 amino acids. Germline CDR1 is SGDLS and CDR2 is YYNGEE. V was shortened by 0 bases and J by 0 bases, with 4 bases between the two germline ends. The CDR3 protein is CASSVADSGANVLTF. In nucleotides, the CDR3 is TGTGCCAGCAGCGTAGCGGACTCTGGGGCCAACGTCCTGACTTTC.

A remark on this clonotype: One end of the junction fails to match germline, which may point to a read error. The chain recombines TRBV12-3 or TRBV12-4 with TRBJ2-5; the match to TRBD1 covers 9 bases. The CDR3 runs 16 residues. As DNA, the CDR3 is TGTACCAGCAGTTTCCCCTGGGGACAGGGACAAGAGACCCAGTACTTC. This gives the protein CTSSFPWGQGQETQYF.

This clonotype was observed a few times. CDR3 sequence: CASSFGQRGQETQYF. The CDR3 bases are TGTGCCAGCAGCTTTGGCCAGCGGGGACAAGAGACCCAGTACTTC. This chain joins TRBV11-2 and TRBJ2-5; 7 nucleotides line up with TRBD2. The germline V gene encodes CDR1 SGHAT and CDR2 FQNNGV. The V segment lost 3 bases and the J segment 2 bases; nucleotides outside the gene matches: 6. The CDR3 has 15 residues.

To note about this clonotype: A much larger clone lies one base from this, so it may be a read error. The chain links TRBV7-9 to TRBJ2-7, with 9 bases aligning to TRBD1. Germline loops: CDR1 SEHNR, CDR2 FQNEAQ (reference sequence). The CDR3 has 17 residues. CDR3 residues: CTSGTFEGTGTGNEQYF. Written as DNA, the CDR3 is TGTACCAGCGGGACATTTGAGGGGACCGGGACAGGGAACGAGCAGTACTTC.

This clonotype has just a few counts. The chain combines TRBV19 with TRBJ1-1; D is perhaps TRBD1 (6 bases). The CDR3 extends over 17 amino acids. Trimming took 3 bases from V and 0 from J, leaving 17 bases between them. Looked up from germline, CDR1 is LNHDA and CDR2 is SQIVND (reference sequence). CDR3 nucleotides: TGTGCCAGTAGTATGTATGGGGGCCGAGCCATGAACACTGAAGCTTTCTTT. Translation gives CASSMYGGRAMNTEAFF.